A single sample is the source of the 2 T cell receptor beta chains below, sequenced in a study of T-cell reconstitution after alpha-beta-depleted transplantation in children. Construction of the TCRbeta library involved unique molecular identifiers. TCRdb fed the PCR reads into MiXCR, producing one record per CDR3 protein. Among approximately 1,000,000 distinct CDR3 sequences, roughly 29% were seen once, and the ten largest hold over 25%. This specimen was PBMCs, mostly from graft donor cells, taken 360 days after TCRalphabeta/CD19-depleted stem cell transplant. These receptors were obtained from a boy under two years old who had a stem cell transplant for SCID, so the T cells may come from the graft donor.

Here the CDR3 DNA reads TGTGCCAGCAGAGCCGACGGAAGGACCCAGTACTTC. It translates to CASRADGRTQYF. The V gene is TRBV2, the J gene TRBJ2-5; D remains ambiguous. Trimming removed 6 bases at V and 7 bases at J, with 12 bases between. CDR1 and CDR2 (germline): SNHLY, FYNNEI. There are 12 residues in the CDR3.

The sample holds a few counts of this clonotype. The chain couples TRBV10-3 to TRBJ2-2; no clear D gene. The CDR3 length is 14 residues. V gave up 6 bases and J gave up 3 bases, with 11 bases separating them. CDR1 and CDR2 from the germline V gene are ENHRY and SYGVKD. The CDR3 here is CAISTGPDTGELFF. The CDR3, as DNA: TGTGCCATCAGCACCGGCCCAGACACCGGGGAGCTGTTTTTT.